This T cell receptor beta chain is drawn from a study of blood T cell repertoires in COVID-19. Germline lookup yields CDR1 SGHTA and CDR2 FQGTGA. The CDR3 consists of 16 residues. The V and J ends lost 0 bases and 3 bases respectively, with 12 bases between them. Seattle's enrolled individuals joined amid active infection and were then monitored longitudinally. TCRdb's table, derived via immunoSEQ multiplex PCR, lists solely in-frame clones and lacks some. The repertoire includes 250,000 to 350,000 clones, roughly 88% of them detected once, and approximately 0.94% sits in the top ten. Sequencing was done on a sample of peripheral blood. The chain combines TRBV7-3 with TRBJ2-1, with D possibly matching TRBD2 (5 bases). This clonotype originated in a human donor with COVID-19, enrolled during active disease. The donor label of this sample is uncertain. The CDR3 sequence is CASSLTVETNYNEQFF. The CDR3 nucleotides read TGTGCCAGCAGCTTAACGGTGGAGACTAACTACAATGAGCAGTTCTTC. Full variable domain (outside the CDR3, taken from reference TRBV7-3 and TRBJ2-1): GAGVSQTPSNKVTEKGKYVELRCDPISGHTALYWYRQSLGQGPEFLIYFQGTGAADDSGLPNDRFFAVRPEGSVSTLKIQRTERGDSAVYLCASSLTVETNYNEQFFGPGTRLTVL.